Listed below are T cell receptor beta chains from one sample, sequenced in a study of blood T cell repertoires in COVID-19. TCRdb's table, derived via immunoSEQ multiplex PCR, lists solely in-frame clones and lacks some. Among 310,000 or so clones, around 91% were seen once, and the ten largest hold 1.5% to 2%. Sequencing was done on a sample of PBMCs or T cells enriched from blood (not recorded which). The receptors come from a woman younger than 35 with acute COVID-19. Each CDR3 is given with its conserved first and last residue. Each record gives: J gene, V gene, D gene, clone size, CDR3 protein, CDR3 DNA. D genes are given only for firm matches. Some rows have no size entry. The others give once, few or many, or a class for an expanded clone.

>TRBJ2-7|TRBV6-6|TRBD1|NA
CASSYDRVEYEQYF
TGTGCCAGCAGTTATGACAGGGTAGAGTACGAGCAGTACTTC
>TRBJ2-6|TRBV27|NA|NA
CASSPSRGRVDSGANVLTF
TGTGCCAGCAGTCCCTCTAGGGGGAGGGTAGACTCTGGGGCCAACGTCCTGACTTTC
>TRBJ2-7|TRBV27|NA|NA
CASSLIRGEQYF
TGTGCCAGCAGTTTAATAAGGGGCGAGCAGTACTTC
>TRBJ2-1|TRBV27|TRBD2|NA
CASRLTLAGVSYEQFF
TGTGCCAGCAGGCTGACACTAGCGGGAGTGTCTTATGAGCAGTTCTTC
>TRBJ1-1|TRBV29-1|NA|once
CSAARGANTEAFF
TGCAGCGCTGCCCGTGGAGCGAACACTGAAGCTTTCTTT
>TRBJ2-1|TRBV12-3/TRBV12-4|NA|NA
CASSFGAREQFF
TGTGCCAGCAGTTTTGGCGCTAGAGAGCAGTTCTTC
>TRBJ2-7|TRBV4-1|TRBD1|NA
CASSQAPGQGAYEQYF
TGCGCCAGCAGCCAGGCTCCGGGACAGGGGGCCTACGAGCAGTACTTC
>TRBJ2-1|TRBV7-9|TRBD1|NA
CASRPGGQGNEQFF
TGTGCCAGTCGACCCGGAGGACAGGGCAATGAGCAGTTCTTC
>TRBJ2-7|TRBV27|TRBD1|NA
CASSLRRTGSMSYEQYF
TGTGCCAGCAGTTTACGGCGGACAGGGAGTATGTCCTACGAGCAGTACTTC
>TRBJ1-2|TRBV27|TRBD1|NA
CASSLAGTGSRGYTF
TGTGCCAGCAGTTTGGCCGGGACAGGGAGTCGGGGCTACACCTTC
>TRBJ1-3|TRBV18|NA|NA
CASSTYDRSSGNTIYF
TGTGCCAGCTCAACCTACGACAGGAGCTCTGGAAACACCATATATTTT
>TRBJ2-1|TRBV7-9|TRBD1|NA
CASDRGNEQFF
TGTGCCAGCGACAGGGGCAATGAGCAGTTCTTC
>TRBJ2-1|TRBV3-1/TRBV3-2|TRBD2|NA
CASSSRDYRGPNEQFF
TGTGCCAGCAGCAGCCGGGACTACCGGGGCCCCAATGAGCAGTTCTTC
>TRBJ2-5|TRBV5-1|NA|NA
CASSLGANAETQYF
TGCGCCAGCAGCTTAGGGGCAAATGCAGAGACCCAGTACTTC
>TRBJ2-6|TRBV7-9|NA|once
CASSLGVLSGANVLTF
TGTGCCAGCAGCTTAGGTGTCCTCTCTGGGGCCAACGTCCTGACTTTC
>TRBJ2-1|TRBV29-1|NA|once
CSVGYREWQFF
TGCAGCGTTGGGTACAGGGAGTGGCAGTTCTTC
>TRBJ2-1|TRBV10-1|TRBD1|once
CASSRDSGYNEQFF
TGCGCCAGCAGTAGGGACAGCGGATACAATGAGCAGTTCTTC
>TRBJ1-4|TRBV4-1|NA|NA
CASSRLSGTINEKLFF
TGCGCCAGCAGCCGCCTGTCCGGGACAATTAATGAAAAACTGTTTTTT
>TRBJ2-7|TRBV5-1|TRBD2|NA
CASSLVTLAGAGEQYF
TGCGCCAGCAGCTTGGTAACGCTAGCGGGAGCAGGGGAGCAGTACTTC
>TRBJ1-3|TRBV28|NA|NA
CASAPGQGGNTIYF
TGTGCCAGCGCACCGGGACAAGGAGGAAACACCATATATTTT
>TRBJ2-1|TRBV5-1|TRBD2|NA
CASSREIAGGPYNEQFF
TGCGCCAGCAGCAGAGAAATAGCGGGAGGGCCCTACAATGAGCAGTTCTTC
>TRBJ2-5|TRBV7-9|NA|NA
CASSLRGSNQETQYF
TGTGCCAGCAGCTTAAGGGGGTCAAACCAAGAGACCCAGTACTTC
>TRBJ1-5|TRBV4-2|TRBD1|NA
CASSQEVTGGNQPQHF
TGTGCCAGCAGCCAAGAGGTCACAGGGGGTAATCAGCCCCAGCATTTT
>TRBJ2-7|TRBV6-2/TRBV6-3|TRBD2|NA
CASSWPGLAGVRTYEQYF
TGTGCCAGCAGTTGGCCGGGACTAGCGGGAGTTAGGACCTACGAGCAGTACTTC
>TRBJ1-6|TRBV5-1|NA|NA
CASSYPTHRQQSSYNSPLHF
TGCGCCAGCAGCTACCCCACCCACAGGCAACAGAGCTCCTATAATTCACCCCTCCACTTT
>TRBJ2-7|TRBV11-2|TRBD2|NA
CASSDGRGVYEQYF
TGTGCCAGCAGCGACGGGAGGGGAGTATACGAGCAGTACTTC
>TRBJ2-2|TRBV9|TRBD1|NA
CASSVAPPRGRRRGTGELFF
TGTGCCAGCAGCGTAGCGCCGCCTAGGGGGCGTAGAAGAGGGACCGGGGAGCTGTTTTTT
>TRBJ2-7|TRBV28|TRBD1|NA
CASSEESGDRGYEQYF
TGTGCCAGCAGTGAAGAATCTGGGGACAGGGGTTACGAGCAGTACTTC
>TRBJ2-2|TRBV5-1|TRBD2|NA
CASSLGTSGTGELFF
TGCGCCAGCAGCTTGGGGACTAGCGGCACCGGGGAGCTGTTTTTT
>TRBJ1-5|TRBV4-1|NA|once
CASSQVGRVGQPQHF
TGCGCCAGCAGCCAAGTGGGCCGAGTGGGTCAGCCCCAGCATTTT
>TRBJ2-1|TRBV29-1|TRBD2|NA
CSVAVSGRANSYNEQFF
TGCAGCGTTGCGGTTAGCGGGAGGGCCAATTCCTACAATGAGCAGTTCTTC
>TRBJ1-1|TRBV6-5|NA|few
CASSYSGGGAFF
TGTGCCAGCAGTTACTCGGGTGGAGGAGCTTTCTTT
>TRBJ2-7|TRBV3-1/TRBV3-2|TRBD2|NA
CASSRTSGRNKLYEQYF
TGTGCCAGCAGCCGGACTAGCGGGAGGAATAAACTCTACGAGCAGTACTTC
>TRBJ2-7|TRBV30|NA|NA
CAWSVSGNEQYF
TGTGCCTGGAGTGTATCCGGGAACGAGCAGTACTTC
>TRBJ1-2|TRBV27|TRBD1|NA
CASSPWDRAYGYTF
TGTGCCAGCAGTCCATGGGACAGGGCCTATGGCTACACCTTC
>TRBJ1-2|TRBV9|NA|once
CASSAGGSGYTF
TGTGCCAGCAGCGCCGGGGGGTCTGGCTACACCTTC
>TRBJ1-1|TRBV20-1|NA|once
CSARGGQGAFF
TGCAGTGCTAGAGGGGGCCAGGGAGCTTTCTTT
>TRBJ1-5|TRBV30|NA|NA
CAWGDGNNQPQHF
TGTGCCTGGGGGGACGGGAACAATCAGCCCCAGCATTTT
>TRBJ2-1|TRBV6-5|NA|NA
CASSYDRMGNEQFF
TGTGCCAGCAGTTACGACAGGATGGGCAATGAGCAGTTCTTC
>TRBJ2-5|TRBV7-6|NA|NA
CASSFSSAYQETQYF
TGTGCCAGCAGCTTTTCTTCAGCGTACCAAGAGACCCAGTACTTC
>TRBJ1-4|TRBV30|NA|NA
CAWRRTATNEKLFF
TGTGCCTGGAGGAGGACTGCAACTAATGAAAAACTGTTTTTT
>TRBJ2-1|TRBV4-1|TRBD2|NA
CASSRLAGGFLNEQFF
TGCGCCAGCAGCCGTTTAGCGGGAGGATTCCTCAATGAGCAGTTCTTC
>TRBJ2-1|TRBV6-5|TRBD2|NA
CASSSGIINEQFF
TGTGCCAGCAGTAGCGGGATCATCAATGAGCAGTTCTTC
>TRBJ2-2|TRBV7-3|NA|NA
CASSLTVGLGRTGELFF
TGTGCCAGCAGCTTAACGGTCGGGTTGGGGAGGACCGGGGAGCTGTTTTTT